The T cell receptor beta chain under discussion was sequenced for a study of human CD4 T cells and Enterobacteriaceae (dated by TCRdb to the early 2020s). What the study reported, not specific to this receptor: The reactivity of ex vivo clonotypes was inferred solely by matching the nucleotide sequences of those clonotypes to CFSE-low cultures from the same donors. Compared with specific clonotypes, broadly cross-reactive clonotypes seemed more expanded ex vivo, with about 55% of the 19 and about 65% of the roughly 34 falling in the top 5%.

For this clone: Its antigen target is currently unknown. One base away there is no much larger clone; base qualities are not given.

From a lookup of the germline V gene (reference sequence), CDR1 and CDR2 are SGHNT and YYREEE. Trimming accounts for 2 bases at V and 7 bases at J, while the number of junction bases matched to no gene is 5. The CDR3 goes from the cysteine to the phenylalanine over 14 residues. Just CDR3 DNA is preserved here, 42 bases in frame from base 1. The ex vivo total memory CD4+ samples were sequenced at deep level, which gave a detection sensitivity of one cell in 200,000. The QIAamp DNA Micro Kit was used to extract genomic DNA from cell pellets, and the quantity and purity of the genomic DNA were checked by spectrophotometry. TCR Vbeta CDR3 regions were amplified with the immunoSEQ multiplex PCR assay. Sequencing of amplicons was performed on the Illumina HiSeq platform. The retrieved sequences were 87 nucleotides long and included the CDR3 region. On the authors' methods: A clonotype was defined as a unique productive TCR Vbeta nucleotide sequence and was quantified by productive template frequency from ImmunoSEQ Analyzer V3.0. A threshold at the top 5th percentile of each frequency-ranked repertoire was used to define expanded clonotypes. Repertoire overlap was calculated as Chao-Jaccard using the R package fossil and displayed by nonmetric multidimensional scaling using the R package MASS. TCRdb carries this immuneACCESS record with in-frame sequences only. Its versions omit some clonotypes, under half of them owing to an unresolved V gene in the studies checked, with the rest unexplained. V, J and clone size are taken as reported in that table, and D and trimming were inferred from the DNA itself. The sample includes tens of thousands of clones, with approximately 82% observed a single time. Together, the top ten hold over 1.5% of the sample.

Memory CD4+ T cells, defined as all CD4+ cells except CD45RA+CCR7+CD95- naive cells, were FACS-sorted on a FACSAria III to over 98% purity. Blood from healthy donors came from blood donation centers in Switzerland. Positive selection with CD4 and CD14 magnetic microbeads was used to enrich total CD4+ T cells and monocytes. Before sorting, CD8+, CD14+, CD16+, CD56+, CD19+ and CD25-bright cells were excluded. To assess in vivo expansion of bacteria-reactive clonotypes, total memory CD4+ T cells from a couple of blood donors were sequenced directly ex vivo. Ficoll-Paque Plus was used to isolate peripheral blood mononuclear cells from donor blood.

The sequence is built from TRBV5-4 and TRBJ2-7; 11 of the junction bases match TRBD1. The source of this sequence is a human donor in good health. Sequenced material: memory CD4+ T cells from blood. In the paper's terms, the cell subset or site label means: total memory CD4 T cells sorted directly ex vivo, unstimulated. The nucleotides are TGTGCCAGCAGCTTAGGACAGGGGGCTCGGGAGCAGTACTTC. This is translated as CASSLGQGAREQYF. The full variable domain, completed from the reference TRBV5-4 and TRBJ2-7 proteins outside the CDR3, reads ETGVTQSPTHLIKTRGQQVTLRCSSQSGHNTVSWYQQALGQGPQFIFQYYREEENGRGNFPPRFSGLQFPNYSSELNVNALELDDSALYLCASSLGQGAREQYFGPGTRLTVT.